The table lists the clone carrying this TCR beta chain with many counts. These data originate in a study of blood T cells in healthy people across ages. Together with a sample-barcoded 5' primer, a J-beta primer mix was included in a second PCR lasting about 7 to 11 cycles. TCRdb analysed the 5' RACE reads with MiXCR anew, one entry per CDR3 protein. In the table there are around 1,000,000 distinct CDR3 sequences, 20% to 25% of which are singletons. The V end was cut by 5 bases, the J end by 3 bases, with 7 bases between. Germline V gives CDR1 SQVTM, CDR2 ANQGSEA. The length of the CDR3 is 11 residues. This same sample was also part of a study on T cells of mothers and their children. That paper adds: Each donor was one of three healthy Caucasian mothers or one of their six children.

The genes are TRBV29-1 and TRBJ2-5, with D tentatively TRBD1 (5 bases). Sequenced input: blood. The TCR originated in a girl aged 2 to 9 in good health. CDR3 DNA sequence: TGCAGCGTTTTAGGGGAAGAGACCCAGTACTTC. Protein: CSVLGEETQYF.